These 9 T cell receptor beta chains share one sample of origin, sequenced in a study of OX40 agonist ivuxolimab in advanced cancers. Assay used: immunoSEQ multiplex PCR; TCRdb lists only in-frame clones, some missing. The repertoire includes 15,000 to 20,000 clones, less than 90% of them detected once, and 25% sits in the top ten. The sequencing here drew on CD4+ or CD8+ T cells sorted from blood, taken in a trial of the OX40 agonist ivuxolimab. These receptors originate from an adult with an advanced solid tumor such as melanoma, head and neck, liver or kidney cancer.

This chain connects TRBV11-2 to TRBJ2-5; 7 bases are shared with TRBD1. In germline, CDR1 is SGHAT, CDR2 FQNNGV. The V gene end was trimmed by 1 base and the J gene end by 7 bases; junction bases not matched to a gene: 12. This CDR3 region has 16 residues. The CDR3 protein is CASSLGTGARPRTQYF. CDR3 sequence (DNA): TGTGCCAGCAGCTTAGGAACAGGGGCCCGCCCAAGGACCCAGTACTTC.

The genes are TRBV2 and TRBJ2-2; 8 bases are shared with TRBD1. V dropped 8 bases and J dropped 0; count of bases not matched to a gene: 5. The CDR3 is 15 amino acids. The germline CDR1 and CDR2 sequences are SNHLY and FYNNEI. The CDR3 protein is CASLGGQANTGELFF. In DNA, the CDR3 is TGTGCCAGCTTAGGGGGACAGGCGAACACCGGGGAGCTGTTTTTT.

The chain is built from TRBV5-6 and TRBJ2-6, with D tentatively TRBD1 or TRBD2 (5 bases each). The germline V and J ends were trimmed by 4 bases and 1 base, with 12 bases remaining between them. Germline CDR1 and CDR2: SGHDT and YYEEEE. This CDR3 is 16 amino acids long. The CDR3 DNA is TGTGCCAGCAGCGGGGGTGTAAATTCTGGGGCCAACGTCCTGACTTTC. Its protein product is CASSGGVNSGANVLTF.

CDR3 bases: TGTGCCAGCAGCGTAGGGGACAGGGTGGTCACTGAAGCTTTCTTT. Amino acids: CASSVGDRVVTEAFF. The chain joins TRBV9 to TRBJ1-1; 9 nucleotides agree with TRBD1. Germline values: CDR1 SGDLS, CDR2 YYNGEE. The V gene end was trimmed by 0 bases and the J gene end by 4 bases; junction bases not matched to a gene: 4. This CDR3 has 15 amino acids.

This chain links TRBV13 with TRBJ2-7; no definite D call. The V end lost 5 bases, the J end lost 11 bases, and 16 bases lay between the germline ends. The CDR3 loop spans 12 amino acids. Germline V lookup: CDR1 PRHDT, CDR2 FYEKMQ (reference sequence). CDR3 in DNA: TGTGCCAGCAGCGCCGCCGGGCACTACGAGTACTTC. This gives the protein CASSAAGHYEYF.

The V gene is TRBV27, the J gene TRBJ2-3; possible D gene TRBD1, 6 bases. CDR3 length: 12 residues. V was cut by 6 bases and J by 6 bases, with 10 bases left in between. CDR1 and CDR2 from the germline V gene are MNHEY and SMNVEV (reference sequence). As DNA, the CDR3 is TGTGCCAGCAGCATGAGGGGGGATACGCAGTATTTT. This translates into CASSMRGDTQYF.

Only one count was recorded for this clone. The chain employs TRBV4-1 and TRBJ1-2; 9 bases fit TRBD1. The germline V gene has CDR1 MGHRA and CDR2 YSYEKL. The length of the CDR3 is 15 residues. J was trimmed by 4 bases and V by 4 bases; bases with no gene match: 7. The chain's CDR3 is CASSPRSGQGYGYTF. Written as DNA, the CDR3 is TGCGCCAGCAGCCCCCGATCGGGACAGGGCTATGGCTACACCTTC.

This chain connects TRBV27 to TRBJ1-1; D is undetermined. This CDR3 comprises 15 residues. V dropped 3 bases and J dropped 3 bases, with 14 bases sitting between them. Germline loops: CDR1 MNHEY, CDR2 SMNVEV (reference sequence). The chain's CDR3 is CASSFYKGSDTEAFF. The CDR3 DNA follows: TGTGCCAGCAGTTTTTATAAGGGATCGGACACTGAAGCTTTCTTT.

The chain carries TRBV25-1 and TRBJ1-5; tentative D call: TRBD1 (5 bases). The CDR3 sequence is 14 residues long. Trimming pared 1 base from V and 5 bases from J, leaving 9 bases between. In germline, CDR1 is MGHDK, CDR2 SYGVNS. DNA for the CDR3: TGTGCCAGCAGTGAATGGGGGGAATATCAGCCCCAGCATTTT. Translated: CASSEWGEYQPQHF.